These 24 T cell receptor beta chains were sequenced from one sample in a study of T cells in tumors after PD-1 blockade. Repertoires were generated with immunoSEQ multiplex PCR, while TCRdb's copy carries only in-frame clones and drops some. The sample consists of 10,000 to 15,000 clones, 63% of them appearing once. Specimen: tumor tissue, collected before anti-PD-1 treatment. Receptors were obtained from a human donor with cutaneous squamous cell carcinoma.

The table lists this clone with a count of one. The chain's CDR3 is CATSRGTVPGTEAFF. The CDR3 bases are TGTGCCACCAGCAGAGGGACAGTCCCAGGCACTGAAGCTTTCTTT. This sequence joins TRBV15 and TRBJ1-1; D may be TRBD1 (6 bases). This CDR3 comprises 15 residues. Germline CDR1 LNHNV, CDR2 YYDKDF (reference sequence). Trimming pared 1 base from V and 4 bases from J, leaving 13 bases between.

This clone was seen a handful of times. The chain links TRBV5-5 to TRBJ1-1, with D unresolved. This CDR3 has 15 amino acids. Germline V gene sequence: CDR1 SGHKS, CDR2 YYEKEE (reference sequence). V gave up 1 base and J gave up 5 bases, with 15 bases separating them. CDR3 bases: TGTGCCAGCAGCTTGTCGTCTGGGATTGGGACTGAAGCTTTCTTT. It codes for CASSLSSGIGTEAFF.

DNA for the CDR3: TGTGCCAGCAGGCACAGGGGAACTAATGAAAAACTGTTTTTT. It yields the protein CASRHRGTNEKLFF. The V call is TRBV3-1 (or the pseudogene TRBV3-2), the J call TRBJ1-4, with TRBD1 matching over 7 bases. Germline V CDR1 and CDR2: LGHDT, YNNKEL (reference sequence). This CDR3 spans 14 amino acids. J was trimmed by 1 base and V by 6 bases; bases with no gene match: 2.

The genes are TRBV6-2 or TRBV6-3 and TRBJ1-1; D gene ambiguous. The germline V gene has CDR1 MNHEY and CDR2 SVGEGT. V lost 2 bases and J lost 9, with 10 bases in between. The CDR3 runs to 12 residues. The CDR3 nucleotides are TGTGCCAGCAGTTACCCCGGGTATAAAGCTTTCTTT. Translating it yields CASSYPGYKAFF.

This clone was seen more than once but under ten times. The J gene is TRBJ2-4, the V gene TRBV6-2 or TRBV6-3; 9 nucleotides match TRBD2. Germline V CDR1 and CDR2: MNHEY, SVGEGT. There are 18 residues in the CDR3. With 4 bases clipped from V and 1 base from J, the junction kept 11 bases outside the gene matches. The CDR3 protein is CASSSLGGRAAAKNIQYF. The CDR3 nucleotides read TGTGCCAGCAGTTCTCTGGGCGGGAGGGCCGCGGCCAAAAACATTCAGTACTTC.

The chain is built from TRBV18 and TRBJ2-7, with unresolved D. V lost 3 bases to trimming and J lost 6 bases, with 9 bases between them. The germline V gene encodes CDR1 KGHSH and CDR2 LQKENI. CDR3 size: 12 residues. As DNA, the CDR3 is TGTGCCAGCTCACCGGCCGGACGCGAGCAGTACTTC. Amino acids: CASSPAGREQYF.

In its sample, this clone was seen a few times. The chain couples TRBV28 to TRBJ2-1, with 7 bases identical to TRBD1. From germline, CDR1 is MDHEN and CDR2 SYDVKM. The CDR3 runs 15 residues. V was pared by 10 bases and J by 7 bases, with 16 bases of the junction left unmatched. The CDR3: CATDPGQGDLNEQFF. CDR3 in DNA: TGTGCCACCGACCCCGGGCAGGGGGACCTTAATGAGCAGTTCTTC.

Points on this clone: At one end the junction does not follow the germline gene, possibly because of a read error. The chain combines TRBV14 with TRBJ2-1, with 7 nucleotides matching TRBD2. This CDR3 contains 15 residues. Germline lookup yields CDR1 SGHDN and CDR2 FVKESK. In DNA, the CDR3 is TGTGCCAGCAGCAAAGAAGCTAGCGGACCGGCGGAGCAGTTCTTC. Its translation is CASSKEASGPAEQFF.

This clone showed up just a few times. This rearrangement joins TRBV7-2 to TRBJ2-7, with 9 bases matching TRBD2. Germline loops: CDR1 SGHTA, CDR2 FQGNSA. V lost 5 bases, J lost 6 bases, and 8 bases stayed unmatched. This CDR3 is 14 amino acids long. DNA of the CDR3: TGTGCCAGCAGCAATAGCGGGAGTTTAACCGAGCAGTACTTC. It is translated as CASSNSGSLTEQYF.

V and J are TRBV7-5 and TRBJ1-5; the D call in the table, TRBD1, was not verified against the DNA. TRBV7-5 counts as a pseudogene. The CDR3 runs 19 residues. CDR3 sequence reads: CARSLSPPEDRDLSQPQHF. CDR3 nucleotides: TGTGCCAGAAGCTTATCGCCCCCTGAGGACAGGGACCTTAGTCAGCCCCAGCATTTT.

The V gene is TRBV7-2, the J gene TRBJ1-1, with D possibly being TRBD1 (5 bases). CDR1 and CDR2 from the germline V gene are SGHTA and FQGNSA. Trimming took 0 bases from V and 0 from J, leaving 8 bases between them. CDR3 length equals 15 residues. The CDR3: CASSLAGGMNTEAFF. Here the CDR3 DNA reads TGTGCCAGCAGCTTAGCCGGGGGTATGAACACTGAAGCTTTCTTT.

The chain uses TRBV29-1 and TRBJ1-1, with no clear D. The germline gives CDR1 SQVTM, CDR2 ANQGSEA. Trimming took off 6 bases at V and 3 bases at J, with 11 bases between the two ends. This CDR3 has 12 amino acids. The CDR3 region is CSVMKGDTEAFF. CDR3 DNA sequence: TGCAGCGTAATGAAGGGTGACACTGAAGCTTTCTTT.

The rearrangement joins TRBV7-9 to TRBJ2-5; TRBD2 matches at 8 bases. Germline-derived CDR1 and CDR2 are SEHNR and FQNEAQ (reference sequence). The CDR3 is 15 residues long. The ends lost 5 bases at V and 5 bases at J; junction bases unmatched: 10. The DNA of the CDR3 is TGTGCCAGCAGCCTCGGGGGGGCTCAGGGTGAGACCCAGTACTTC. This gives the protein CASSLGGAQGETQYF.

The rearrangement links TRBV4-3 to TRBJ2-2; D unresolved. The V gene's germline CDR1 is LGHNA and CDR2 YSLEER. V lost 0 bases, J lost 1 base, and 3 bases lay in between. This CDR3 has 14 amino acids. The CDR3 reads CASSQERNTGELFF. The CDR3 DNA sequence: TGCGCCAGCAGCCAAGAGAGGAACACCGGGGAGCTGTTTTTT.

The V and J genes are TRBV10-3 and TRBJ2-5; TRBD2 might be the D (7 bases). Germline CDR1 is ENHRY and CDR2 is SYGVKD. Trimming shortened V by 0 bases and J by 2 bases, and 10 bases separated the two germline ends. The CDR3 extends over 15 amino acids. The DNA for the CDR3 is TGTGCCATCAGTGAGTCCGGGGGGCGGCAAGAGACCCAGTACTTC. Its protein is CAISESGGRQETQYF.

The chain carries TRBV2 and TRBJ2-3, with D uncertain. The CDR3 loop spans 15 amino acids. Germline V gene sequence: CDR1 SNHLY, CDR2 FYNNEI. Between the trimmed V and J ends, which lost 6 bases and 2 bases, there was a span of 15 bases. This CDR3 is CASSAEFLSTDTQYF. DNA of the CDR3: TGTGCCAGCAGCGCCGAGTTCCTATCCACAGATACGCAGTATTTT.

The V and J genes are TRBV7-2 and TRBJ2-1; TRBD2 aligns across 14 bases. Germline V gives CDR1 SGHTA, CDR2 FQGNSA. Trimming at V came to 1 base and at J to 8 bases, leaving 4 bases not matched to a gene. The CDR3 consists of 16 residues. In DNA form, the CDR3 reads TGTGCCAGCAGCTTAGAGGGGACTAGCGGGAGATATGAGCAGTTCTTC. As protein: CASSLEGTSGRYEQFF. Together with reference TRBV7-2 and TRBJ2-1, the CDR3 gives the full variable domain: GAGVSQSPSNKVTEKGKDVELRCDPISGHTALYWYRQSLGQGLEFLIYFQGNSAPDKSGLPSDRFSAERTGGSVSTLTIQRTQQEDSAVYLCASSLEGTSGRYEQFFGPGTRLTVL.

The chain is built from TRBV5-8 and TRBJ1-4, with a weak D call TRBD1 (5 bases). Germline assignment: CDR1 SGHTS and CDR2 YDEGEE. The CDR3 sequence is 14 residues long. Trimming pared 5 bases from V and 5 bases from J, leaving 13 bases between. The CDR3 bases are TGTGCCAGCAGAATGGGGGGGAAGAATGAAAAACTGTTTTTT. Protein: CASRMGGKNEKLFF.

The V gene is TRBV12-3 or TRBV12-4, the J gene TRBJ1-3; unclear D gene. The V end was cut by 7 bases, the J end by 2 bases, with 9 bases between. The CDR3 is 13 residues long. The CDR3 spells CASTPLTGNTIYF. The CDR3 nucleotides are TGTGCCAGCACCCCCCTTACTGGAAACACCATATATTTT.

Within the sample, this clone is medium-sized (0.01 to 0.1%). J is TRBJ1-5 and V is TRBV6-5; no reliable D call. V was shortened by 4 bases and J by 0 bases, with 13 bases between the two germline ends. The CDR3 is 16 amino acids. Germline CDR1 MNHEY, CDR2 SVGAGI. In nucleotides, the CDR3 is TGTGCCAGCAGTTTGCGATGGGTGTATAGCAATCAGCCCCAGCATTTT. Its translation: CASSLRWVYSNQPQHF.

This chain links TRBV28 with TRBJ1-2; D is undetermined. V lost 2 bases and J lost 3, with 7 bases in between. Germline V gene lookup returns CDR1 MDHEN and CDR2 SYDVKM. The CDR3 is 13 amino acids. Here the CDR3 DNA reads TGTGCCAGCAGTTTAGACGGCCACTATGGCTACACCTTC. Protein: CASSLDGHYGYTF.

V usage is TRBV9 and J usage is TRBJ2-3, with TRBD2 matching 15 bases. V shed 3 bases and J 0 bases; nucleotides not matched to a gene: 5. CDR1 is SGDLS, CDR2 YYNGEE, per germline. The CDR3 extends over 18 amino acids. The CDR3 nucleotides read TGTGCCAGCAGCGGAAGGACTAGCGGGAGGGCGAGCACAGATACGCAGTATTTT. It specifies CASSGRTSGRASTDTQYF.

V is TRBV19 and J is TRBJ2-1; 14 bases are shared with TRBD2. The germline V gene has CDR1 LNHDA and CDR2 SQIVND (reference sequence). The CDR3 extends over 15 amino acids. With 4 bases clipped from V and 7 bases from J, the junction kept 3 bases outside the gene matches. CDR3 bases: TGTGCCAGTAGTACTAGACTAGCGGGGGGGAATGAGCAGTTCTTC. The encoded protein is CASSTRLAGGNEQFF.

This clone has more than one count but fewer than ten. CDR3 bases: TGTGCCAGCAGCCCTCCCGGCCGGGGGGGTACCGGGGAGCTGTTTTTT. Translating it yields CASSPPGRGGTGELFF. The chain carries TRBV5-4 and TRBJ2-2; 8 nucleotides line up with TRBD2. Germline V gene lookup returns CDR1 SGHNT and CDR2 YYREEE (reference sequence). The CDR3 has 16 residues. Trimming at V came to 4 bases and at J to 5 bases, leaving 10 bases not matched to a gene. The full variable domain, rest sourced from reference TRBV5-4 and TRBJ2-2, is ETGVTQSPTHLIKTRGQQVTLRCSSQSGHNTVSWYQQALGQGPQFIFQYYREEENGRGNFPPRFSGLQFPNYSSELNVNALELDDSALYLCASSPPGRGGTGELFFGEGSRLTVL.